These 7 T cell receptor beta chains were all obtained from the same sample, sequenced in a study of T cell responses to AZD1222 COVID-19 vaccine. The method was immunoSEQ multiplex PCR; TCRdb's version includes in-frame clones alone and lacks a portion of them. This repertoire shows 120,000 or so clones, 80% to 95% found once; its top ten account for 4% to 5.5%. The sequencing here drew on peripheral blood, taken on day 0 of MenACWY control vaccination. All receptors come from an adult in good health.

This rearrangement joins TRBV27 to TRBJ1-4; D gene unclear. Germline V gives CDR1 MNHEY, CDR2 SMNVEV (reference sequence). V shed 0 bases and J shed 3 bases, with 5 bases lying between them. The CDR3 is 14 amino acids. The DNA of the CDR3 is TGTGCCAGCAGTTTATCAGGAGCTAATGAAAAACTGTTTTTT. This translates into CASSLSGANEKLFF.

The chain employs TRBV5-6 and TRBJ2-4; D gene ambiguous. This CDR3 has 14 amino acids. CDR1 and CDR2 from the germline V gene are SGHDT and YYEEEE. The V end lost 4 bases, the J end lost 1 base, and 9 bases lay between the germline ends. In nucleotides, the CDR3 is TGTGCCAGCAGCCGCGACTGGGCCAAAAACATTCAGTACTTC. It encodes CASSRDWAKNIQYF.

This chain links TRBV4-1 with TRBJ2-3; weak D call: TRBD2 (5 bases). Germline CDR1 MGHRA, CDR2 YSYEKL. The V end lost 1 base, the J end lost 8 bases, and 13 bases lay between the germline ends. The CDR3 sequence is 14 residues long. The CDR3 bases are TGCGCCAGCAGCCAAGGACTACCCCCGGTTACGCAGTATTTT. Translated, it gives CASSQGLPPVTQYF.

The chain links TRBV5-5 to TRBJ1-2; D may be TRBD1 (6 bases). The CDR3 has 12 residues. Germline lookup yields CDR1 SGHKS and CDR2 YYEKEE (reference sequence). Trimming took 4 bases from V and 7 from J, leaving 11 bases between them. The CDR3 DNA sequence: TGTGCCAGCAGCGTGGAGACAGGTGGCTACACCTTC. The encoded protein is CASSVETGGYTF.

The J gene is TRBJ2-1, the V gene TRBV6-5, with a possible D match to TRBD2 (6 bases). Per the germline V gene, CDR1 is MNHEY and CDR2 is SVGAGI. The CDR3 covers 13 residues. V was trimmed by 11 bases and J by 6 bases, leaving 17 bases between them. CDR3 sequence reads: CAPNGSSGNEQFF. CDR3 nucleotides: TGTGCCCCCAACGGGAGTAGCGGCAATGAGCAGTTCTTC.

This chain connects TRBV6-5 to TRBJ2-3; no definite D call. Trimming cost V 8 bases and J 1 base, with 16 bases left between them. This CDR3 comprises 15 residues. From germline, CDR1 is MNHEY and CDR2 SVGAGI. The CDR3 DNA follows: TGTGCCAGCGTCTCGGATCGTAGGGGCACAGATACGCAGTATTTT. Amino acids: CASVSDRRGTDTQYF.

This sequence joins TRBV6-6 and TRBJ1-1; tentatively, D is TRBD1 (5 bases). Trimming took 2 bases from V and 11 from J, leaving 15 bases between them. Germline loops: CDR1 MNHNY, CDR2 SVGAGI (reference sequence). The CDR3 consists of 13 residues. Here the CDR3 DNA reads TGTGCCAGCAGTTACGGTTCAGGGTTCGGGGCTTTCTTT. Its protein is CASSYGSGFGAFF.